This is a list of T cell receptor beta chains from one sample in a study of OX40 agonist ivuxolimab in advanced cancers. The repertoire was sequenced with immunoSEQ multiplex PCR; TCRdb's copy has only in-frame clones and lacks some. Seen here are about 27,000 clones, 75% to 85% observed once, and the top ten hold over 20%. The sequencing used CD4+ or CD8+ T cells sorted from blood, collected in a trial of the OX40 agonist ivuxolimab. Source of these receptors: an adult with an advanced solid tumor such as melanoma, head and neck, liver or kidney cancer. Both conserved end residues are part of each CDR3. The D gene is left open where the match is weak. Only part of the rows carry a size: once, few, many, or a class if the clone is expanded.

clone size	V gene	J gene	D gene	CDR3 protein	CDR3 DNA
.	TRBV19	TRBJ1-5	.	CASSIGRYYSNQPQHF	TGTGCCAGTAGTATAGGCAGATACTATAGCAATCAGCCCCAGCATTTT
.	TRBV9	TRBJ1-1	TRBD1	CASSVNREQGDTEAFF	TGTGCCAGCAGCGTAAACCGAGAACAGGGGGACACTGAAGCTTTCTTT
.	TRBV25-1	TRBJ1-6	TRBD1	CASSEYRTGRSPLHF	TGTGCCAGCAGTGAATACAGGACAGGGCGGTCACCCCTCCACTTT
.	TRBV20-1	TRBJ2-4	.	CSAMVNIQYF	TGCAGTGCTATGGTGAACATTCAGTACTTC
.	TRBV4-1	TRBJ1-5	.	CASSQRAYQPQHF	TGCGCCAGCAGCCAAAGGGCGTATCAGCCCCAGCATTTT
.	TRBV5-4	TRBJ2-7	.	CASRRRGASIYEQYF	TGTGCCAGCCGCCGGAGAGGTGCGTCCATCTACGAGCAGTACTTC
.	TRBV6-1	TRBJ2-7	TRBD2	CASSEELAWGGGLYEQYF	TGTGCCAGCAGTGAGGAACTAGCTTGGGGCGGGGGGCTGTACGAGCAGTACTTC
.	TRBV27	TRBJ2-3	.	CASSLGFSTDTQYF	TGTGCCAGCAGTTTAGGGTTTAGCACAGATACGCAGTATTTT
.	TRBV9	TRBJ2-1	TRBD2	CASSPSGGPVNEQFF	TGTGCCAGCAGCCCTTCGGGAGGGCCTGTCAATGAGCAGTTCTTC
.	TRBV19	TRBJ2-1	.	CASSIDGYNEQFF	TGTGCCAGTAGTATAGATGGCTACAATGAGCAGTTCTTC
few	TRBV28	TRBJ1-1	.	CASSFAGEGTEAFF	TGTGCCAGCAGTTTCGCAGGGGAGGGCACTGAAGCTTTCTTT
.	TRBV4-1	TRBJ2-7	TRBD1	CASSQRTGGSYEQYF	TGCGCCAGCAGCCAACGGACAGGGGGCTCCTACGAGCAGTACTTC
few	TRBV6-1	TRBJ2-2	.	CASSVGGNPGELFF	TGTGCCAGCAGTGTAGGCGGAAATCCCGGGGAGCTGTTTTTT
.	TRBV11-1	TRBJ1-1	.	CASSLEPEAFF	TGTGCCAGCAGCCTCGAACCTGAAGCTTTCTTT
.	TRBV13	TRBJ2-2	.	CASSQGTGELFF	TGTGCCAGCAGCCAAGGCACCGGGGAGCTGTTTTTT
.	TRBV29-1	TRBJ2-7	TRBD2	CSVVRLAGPYEQYF	TGCAGCGTTGTTAGGCTAGCGGGGCCCTACGAGCAGTACTTC
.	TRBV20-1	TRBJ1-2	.	CSASDSYGYTF	TGCAGTGCTAGCGACTCCTATGGCTACACCTTC
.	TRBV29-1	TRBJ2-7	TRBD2	CSVRTSGGAQYEQYF	TGCAGCGTTAGAACTAGCGGGGGGGCCCAGTACGAGCAGTACTTC
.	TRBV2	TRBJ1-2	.	CASSPRVLYGYTF	TGTGCCAGCAGTCCAAGGGTCCTCTATGGCTACACCTTC
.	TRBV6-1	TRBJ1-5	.	CASSELGRQPQHF	TGTGCCAGCAGCGAACTGGGGCGGCAGCCCCAGCATTTT
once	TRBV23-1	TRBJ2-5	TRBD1	CASSPGTGRPETQYF	TGCGCCAGCAGTCCCGGGACAGGGCGGCCAGAGACCCAGTACTTC
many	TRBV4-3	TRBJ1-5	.	CASSQVYQGQEQPQHF	TGCGCCAGCAGCCAAGTTTATCAGGGTCAGGAACAGCCCCAGCATTTT
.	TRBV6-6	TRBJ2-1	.	CASSYSRDNEQFF	TGTGCCAGCAGTTACTCGCGGGACAATGAGCAGTTCTTC
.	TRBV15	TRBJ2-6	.	CATSRDSGANVLTF	TGTGCCACCAGCAGAGACTCCGGGGCCAACGTCCTGACTTTC
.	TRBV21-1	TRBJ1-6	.	CASSPGQGESPLHF	TGTGCCAGCAGTCCGGGACAGGGTGAATCACCCCTCCACTTT
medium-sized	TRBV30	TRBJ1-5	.	CAWSAGSGDQPQHF	TGTGCCTGGAGTGCGGGATCGGGGGACCAGCCCCAGCATTTT
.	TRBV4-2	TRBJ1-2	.	CASSQGSISNYGYTF	TGTGCCAGCAGCCAAGGGTCCATCTCTAACTATGGCTACACCTTC
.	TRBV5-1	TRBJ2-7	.	CASSLTGGVSYEQYF	TGCGCCAGCAGCTTGACCGGGGGCGTTTCCTACGAGCAGTACTTC
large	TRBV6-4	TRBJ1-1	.	CASSADSETSEAFF	TGTGCCAGCAGTGCTGACAGTGAGACCTCTGAAGCTTTCTTT
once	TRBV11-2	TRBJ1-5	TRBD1	CASSQGTAFNQPQHF	TGTGCCAGCAGCCAGGGGACAGCTTTTAATCAGCCCCAGCATTTT
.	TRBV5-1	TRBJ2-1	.	CASSSEWGNEQFF	TGCGCCAGCAGCTCTGAATGGGGCAATGAGCAGTTCTTC
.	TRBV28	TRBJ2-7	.	CASSFGFYEQYF	TGTGCCAGCAGTTTTGGGTTTTACGAGCAGTACTTC
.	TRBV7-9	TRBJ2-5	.	CASSSRGQETQYF	TGTGCCAGCAGCTCACGGGGGCAAGAGACCCAGTACTTC
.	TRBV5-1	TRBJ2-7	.	CASSLGKTISYEQYF	TGCGCCAGCAGCTTGGGAAAGACGATCTCCTACGAGCAGTACTTC
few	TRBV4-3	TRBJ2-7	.	CASSQDHSSPAYEQYF	TGCGCCAGCAGCCAAGATCACAGCAGCCCAGCCTACGAGCAGTACTTC
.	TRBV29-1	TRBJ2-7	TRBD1	CSVVRGSYEQYF	TGCAGCGTTGTCAGGGGGTCCTACGAGCAGTACTTC
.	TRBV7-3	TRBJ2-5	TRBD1	CASSLGQGLYQETQYF	TGTGCCAGCAGCTTAGGACAGGGACTGTACCAAGAGACCCAGTACTTC
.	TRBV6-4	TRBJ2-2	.	CASSKQGLDTGELFF	TGTGCCAGCAGTAAACAGGGTTTGGACACCGGGGAGCTGTTTTTT
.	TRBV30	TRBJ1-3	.	CAWRGSGNTIYF	TGTGCCTGGAGGGGTAGTGGAAACACCATATATTTT
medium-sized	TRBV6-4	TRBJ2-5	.	CASSRDSQETQYF	TGTGCCAGCAGCCGGGACTCCCAAGAGACCCAGTACTTC
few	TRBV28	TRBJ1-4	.	CASSTPRQNEKLFF	TGTGCCAGCAGTACCCCAAGGCAGAATGAAAAACTGTTTTTT
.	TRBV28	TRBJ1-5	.	CASRQPRRGEFGQPQHF	TGTGCCAGCAGACAACCTAGGCGGGGGGAGTTTGGTCAGCCCCAGCATTTT
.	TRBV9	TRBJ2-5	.	CASSVAYTDQETQYF	TGTGCCAGCAGCGTAGCTTACACGGACCAAGAGACCCAGTACTTC
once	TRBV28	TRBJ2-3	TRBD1	CASRATGSTDTQYF	TGTGCCAGCAGAGCGACAGGGAGCACAGATACGCAGTATTTT
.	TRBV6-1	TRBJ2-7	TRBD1	CASSANRGRSYEQYF	TGTGCCAGCAGCGCTAACAGGGGCCGTTCCTACGAGCAGTACTTC
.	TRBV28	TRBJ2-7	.	CASSLLSYEQYF	TGTGCCAGCAGTTTACTATCCTACGAGCAGTACTTC
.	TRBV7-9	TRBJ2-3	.	CASSFGLSTTQYF	TGTGCCAGCAGCTTCGGGCTTTCGACTACGCAGTATTTT
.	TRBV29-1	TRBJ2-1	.	CSAYGVRKFF	TGCAGCGCCTACGGAGTTCGTAAGTTCTTC
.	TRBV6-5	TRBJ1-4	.	CASSFNSRGNEKLFF	TGTGCCAGCAGTTTTAATAGCCGCGGTAATGAAAAACTGTTTTTT
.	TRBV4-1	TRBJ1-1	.	CASSQDSERGRGDTEAFF	TGCGCCAGCAGCCAAGATAGCGAACGGGGGCGCGGGGACACTGAAGCTTTCTTT
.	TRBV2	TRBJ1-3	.	CASILGGRRNTIYF	TGTGCCAGCATCCTCGGTGGCCGGAGAAACACCATATATTTT
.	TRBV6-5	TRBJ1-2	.	CASSYSSGGDGYTF	TGTGCCAGCAGTTACTCGTCGGGAGGGGATGGCTACACCTTC
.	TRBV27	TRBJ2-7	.	CASSLLGEIPYEQYF	TGTGCCAGCAGTTTACTGGGGGAGATTCCCTACGAGCAGTACTTC